Here is one TCR beta chain with its context. In its sample, this clone was seen once. Its antigen has not been determined. Nothing much larger sits one base from this clone, and base qualities are not available. Genomic DNA was extracted with the Qiagen DNeasy kit from unsorted PBMCs and from negatively selected CD4+ and CD8+ fractions. TCR beta CDR3 regions were subjected to amplification by immunoSEQ multiplex PCR with primers that anneal to V and J segments. A synthetic immune receptor repertoire was used to minimize amplification bias, and remaining bias was computationally removed after sequencing. The authors' pipeline ran thus. Custom Python scripts were used to quantify repertoire diversity as the Shannon entropy index. The unsorted, CD4+ and CD8+ repertoires were each analyzed separately, with the exception of combined analyses, where CD4+ and CD8+ sequences were merged in silico. The source is immuneACCESS, and TCRdb retained only in-frame sequences with V and J called. Part of the clones is not carried over; for the studies checked, unresolved V genes explain less than half of this, and the remainder is unexplained. V and J calls and clone size are those listed in that table; D and trimming were worked out from the DNA. Here the sample has about 16,000 clones; 90% occur a single time. The ten largest clones capture 6.9% of the sample.

These data originate in a study of PD-1 blockade in classical Hodgkin lymphoma (dated by TCRdb to 2018 to 2020). Broadly, across the study: The study used TCR beta sequencing and CyTOF to define a peripheral blood immune signature of response to PD-1 blockade in classical Hodgkin lymphoma.

The time point tag for this specimen amounts to: newly diagnosed, previously untreated cHL patient sample. PBMCs from patients with newly diagnosed, previously untreated classical Hodgkin lymphoma were sequenced as a comparison group for the relapsed/refractory trial patients. After peripheral blood was drawn into 8 mL Vacutainer Cell Preparation Tubes, PBMCs were isolated by centrifugation and then cryopreserved. Per the germline V gene, SGDLS is the CDR1 and YYNGEE is the CDR2. V is cut back by 3 bases and J by 7 bases, with 7 bases in the junction unmatched. Taken from cysteine to phenylalanine, the CDR3 has 14 residues. CDR3 DNA only is kept here, 42 bases in frame from base 1. General findings and caveats noted by the study authors: Baseline TCR diversity was reported to be lower in newly diagnosed patients than in healthy donors, and even lower in relapsed/refractory patients. The study was limited to a single clinical trial cohort, and causes of repertoire differences, possibly disease activity or prior therapy, remained undefined.

The V gene is TRBV9 and the J gene is TRBJ2-7; TRBD2 agrees with 10 junctional bases. The receptor comes from a human donor with classical Hodgkin lymphoma. Sequencing was done on a sample of peripheral blood mononuclear cells (PBMCs). The CDR3 reads as follows: CASSAAGGHGEQYF. The DNA reads as follows: TGTGCCAGCAGCGCAGCGGGAGGGCACGGAGAGCAGTACTTC.